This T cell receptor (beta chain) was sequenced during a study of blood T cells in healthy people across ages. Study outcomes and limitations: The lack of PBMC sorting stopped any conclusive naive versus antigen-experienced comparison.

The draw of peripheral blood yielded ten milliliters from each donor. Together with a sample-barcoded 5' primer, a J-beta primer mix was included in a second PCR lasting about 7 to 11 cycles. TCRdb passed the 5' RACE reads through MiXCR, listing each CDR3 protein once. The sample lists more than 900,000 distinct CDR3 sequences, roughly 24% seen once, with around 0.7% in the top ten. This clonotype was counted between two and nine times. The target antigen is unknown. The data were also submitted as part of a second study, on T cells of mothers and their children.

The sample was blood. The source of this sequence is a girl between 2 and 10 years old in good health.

CDR3 DNA sequence: TGTGCCAGCAGCCTCCGGGACAGGCCCTACGAGCAGTACTTC. Its protein is CASSLRDRPYEQYF. The V gene is TRBV7-9, the J gene TRBJ2-5; 8 nucleotides align to TRBD1. The assigned J gene may be wrong: the sequence end matches TRBJ2-7 better. The CDR3 consists of 14 residues. Germline CDR1 SEHNR, CDR2 FQNEAQ (reference sequence).